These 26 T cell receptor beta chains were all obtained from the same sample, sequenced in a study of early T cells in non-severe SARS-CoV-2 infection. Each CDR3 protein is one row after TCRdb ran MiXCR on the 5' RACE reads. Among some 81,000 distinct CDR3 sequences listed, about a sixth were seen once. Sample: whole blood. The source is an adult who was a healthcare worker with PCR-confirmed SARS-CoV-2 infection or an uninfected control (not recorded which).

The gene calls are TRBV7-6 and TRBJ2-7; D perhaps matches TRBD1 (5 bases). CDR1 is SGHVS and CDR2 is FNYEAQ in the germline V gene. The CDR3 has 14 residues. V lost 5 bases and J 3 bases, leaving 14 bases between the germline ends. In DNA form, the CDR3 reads TGTGCCAGCAGCCTTCGTGGGGCAGTCTACGAGCAGTACTTC. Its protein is CASSLRGAVYEQYF. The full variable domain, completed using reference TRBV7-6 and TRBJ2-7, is GAGVSQSPRYKVTKRGQDVALRCDPISGHVSLYWYRQALGQGPEFLTYFNYEAQQDKSGLPNDRFSAERPEGSISTLTIQRTEQRDSAMYRCASSLRGAVYEQYFGPGTRLTVT.

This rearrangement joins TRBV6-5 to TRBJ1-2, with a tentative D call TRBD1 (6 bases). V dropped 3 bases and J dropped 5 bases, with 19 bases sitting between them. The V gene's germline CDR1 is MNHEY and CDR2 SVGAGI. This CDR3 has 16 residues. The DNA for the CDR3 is TGTGCCAGCAGTTATCGACAGGTTGGAGGGGGTTATGGCTACACCTTC. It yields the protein CASSYRQVGGGYGYTF.

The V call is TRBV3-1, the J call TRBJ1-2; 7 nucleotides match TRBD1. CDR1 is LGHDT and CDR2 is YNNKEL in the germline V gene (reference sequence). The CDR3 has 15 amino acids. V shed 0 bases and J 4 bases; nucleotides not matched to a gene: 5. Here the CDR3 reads CASSQERGRGYGYTF. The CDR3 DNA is TGTGCCAGCAGCCAAGAAAGGGGGCGCGGCTATGGCTACACCTTC.

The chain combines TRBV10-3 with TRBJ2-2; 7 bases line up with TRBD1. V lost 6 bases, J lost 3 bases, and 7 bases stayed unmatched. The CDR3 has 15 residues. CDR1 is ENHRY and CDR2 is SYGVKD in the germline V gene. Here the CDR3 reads CAISAGQVDTGELFF. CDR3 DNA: TGTGCCATCAGCGCAGGACAGGTCGACACCGGGGAGCTGTTTTTT.

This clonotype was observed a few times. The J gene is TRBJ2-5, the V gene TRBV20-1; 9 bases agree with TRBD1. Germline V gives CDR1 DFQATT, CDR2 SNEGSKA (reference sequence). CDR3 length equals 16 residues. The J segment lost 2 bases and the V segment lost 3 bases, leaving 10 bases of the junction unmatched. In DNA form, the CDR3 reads TGCAGTGCTAGTACCGTGGTGGGACAGGGACAAGAGACCCAGTACTTC. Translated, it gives CSASTVVGQGQETQYF.

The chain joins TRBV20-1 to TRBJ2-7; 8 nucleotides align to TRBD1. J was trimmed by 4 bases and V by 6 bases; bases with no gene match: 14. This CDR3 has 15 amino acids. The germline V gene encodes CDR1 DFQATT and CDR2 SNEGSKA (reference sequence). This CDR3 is CSAEPPRQGRYEQYF. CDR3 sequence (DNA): TGCAGTGCCGAACCCCCAAGACAGGGGAGGTACGAGCAGTACTTC.

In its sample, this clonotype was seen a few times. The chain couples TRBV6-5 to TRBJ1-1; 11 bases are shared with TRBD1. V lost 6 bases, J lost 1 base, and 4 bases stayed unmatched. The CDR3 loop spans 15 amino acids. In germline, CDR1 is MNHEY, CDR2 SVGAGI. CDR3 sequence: CASRQDRGRNTEAFF. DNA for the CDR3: TGTGCCAGCAGACAGGACAGGGGGCGGAACACTGAAGCTTTCTTT.

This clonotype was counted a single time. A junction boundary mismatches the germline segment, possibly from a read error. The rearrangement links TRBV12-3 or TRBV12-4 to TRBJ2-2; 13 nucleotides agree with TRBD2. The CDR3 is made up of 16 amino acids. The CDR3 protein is CASSRLAGGVPGELLF. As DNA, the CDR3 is TGTGCCAGCAGTCGACTAGCGGGGGGAGTCCCCGGGGAGCTGTTATTT.

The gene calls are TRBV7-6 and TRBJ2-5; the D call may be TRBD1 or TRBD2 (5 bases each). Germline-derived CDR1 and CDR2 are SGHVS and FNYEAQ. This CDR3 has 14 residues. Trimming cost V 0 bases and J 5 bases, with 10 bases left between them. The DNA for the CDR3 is TGTGCCAGCAGCTTAGCGGGACCCAGGGAGACCCAGTACTTC. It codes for CASSLAGPRETQYF.

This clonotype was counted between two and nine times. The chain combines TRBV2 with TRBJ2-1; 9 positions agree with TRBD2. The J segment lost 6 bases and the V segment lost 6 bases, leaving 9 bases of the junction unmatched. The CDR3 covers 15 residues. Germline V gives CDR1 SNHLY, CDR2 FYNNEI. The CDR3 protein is CASRKAGGAGNEQFF. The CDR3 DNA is TGTGCCAGCAGAAAGGCGGGAGGGGCTGGCAATGAGCAGTTCTTC.

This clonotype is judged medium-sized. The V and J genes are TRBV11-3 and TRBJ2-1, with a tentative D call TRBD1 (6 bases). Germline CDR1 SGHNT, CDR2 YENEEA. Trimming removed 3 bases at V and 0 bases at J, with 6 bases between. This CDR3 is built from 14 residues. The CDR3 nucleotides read TGTGCCAGCAGCTTGACAGGCTCCTACAATGAGCAGTTCTTC. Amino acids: CASSLTGSYNEQFF.

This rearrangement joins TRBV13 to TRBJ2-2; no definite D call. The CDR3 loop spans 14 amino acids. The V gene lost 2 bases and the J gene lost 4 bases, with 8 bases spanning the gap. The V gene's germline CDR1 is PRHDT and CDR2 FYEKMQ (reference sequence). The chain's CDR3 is CASSLTEVTGELFF. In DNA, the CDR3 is TGTGCCAGCAGCTTAACGGAAGTCACCGGGGAGCTGTTTTTT.

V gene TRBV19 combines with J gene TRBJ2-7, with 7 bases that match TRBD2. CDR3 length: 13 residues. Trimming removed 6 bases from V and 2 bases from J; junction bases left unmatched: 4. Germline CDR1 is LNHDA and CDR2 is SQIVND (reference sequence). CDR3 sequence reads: CASRMGRAYEQYF. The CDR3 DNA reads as TGTGCCAGTAGGATGGGGAGGGCCTACGAGCAGTACTTC.

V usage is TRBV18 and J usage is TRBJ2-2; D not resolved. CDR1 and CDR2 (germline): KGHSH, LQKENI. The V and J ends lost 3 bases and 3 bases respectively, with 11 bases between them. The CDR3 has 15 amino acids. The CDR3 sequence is CASSPRQADTGELFF. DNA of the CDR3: TGTGCCAGCTCACCTCGGCAGGCCGACACCGGGGAGCTGTTTTTT.

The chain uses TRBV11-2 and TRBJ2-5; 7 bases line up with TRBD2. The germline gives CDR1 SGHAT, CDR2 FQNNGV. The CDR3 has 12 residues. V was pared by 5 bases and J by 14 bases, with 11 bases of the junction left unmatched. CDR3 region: CASSPTLAEQYF. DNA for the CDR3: TGTGCCAGCAGCCCGACTCTAGCGGAACAATACTTC. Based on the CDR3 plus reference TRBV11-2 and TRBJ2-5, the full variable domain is EAGVAQSPRYKIIEKRQSVAFWCNPISGHATLYWYQQILGQGPKLLIQFQNNGVVDDSQLPKDRFSAERLKGVDSTLKIQPAKLEDSAVYLCASSPTLAEQYFGPGTRLLVL.

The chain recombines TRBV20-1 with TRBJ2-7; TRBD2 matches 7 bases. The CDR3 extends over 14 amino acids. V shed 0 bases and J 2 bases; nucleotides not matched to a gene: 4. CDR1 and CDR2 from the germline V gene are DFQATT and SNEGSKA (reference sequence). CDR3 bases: TGCAGTGCTAGAGATATCAGCGGGACCTACGAGCAGTACTTC. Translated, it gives CSARDISGTYEQYF.

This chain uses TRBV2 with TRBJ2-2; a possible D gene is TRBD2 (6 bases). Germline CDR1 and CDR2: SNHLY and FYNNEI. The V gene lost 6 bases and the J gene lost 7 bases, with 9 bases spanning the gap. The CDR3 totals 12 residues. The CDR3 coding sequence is TGTGCCAGCAGGGAGGGGAGCGGGGAGCTGTTTTTT. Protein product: CASREGSGELFF.

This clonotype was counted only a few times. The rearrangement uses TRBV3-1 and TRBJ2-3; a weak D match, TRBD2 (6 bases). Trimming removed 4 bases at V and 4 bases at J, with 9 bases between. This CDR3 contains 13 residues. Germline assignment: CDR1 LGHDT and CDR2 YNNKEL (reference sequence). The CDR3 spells CASSPRGADTQYF. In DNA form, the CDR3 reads TGTGCCAGCAGCCCCCGCGGGGCAGATACGCAGTATTTT.

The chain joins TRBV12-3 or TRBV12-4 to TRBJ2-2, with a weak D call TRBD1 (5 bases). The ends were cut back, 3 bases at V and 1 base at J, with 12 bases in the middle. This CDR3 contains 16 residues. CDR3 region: CASSFKGPLNTGELFF. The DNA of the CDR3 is TGTGCCAGCAGTTTCAAGGGGCCCCTGAACACCGGGGAGCTGTTTTTT.

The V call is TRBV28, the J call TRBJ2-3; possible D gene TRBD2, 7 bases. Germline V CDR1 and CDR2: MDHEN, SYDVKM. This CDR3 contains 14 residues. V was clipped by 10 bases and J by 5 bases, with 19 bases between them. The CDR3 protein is CATMGRGVIDTQYF. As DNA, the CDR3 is TGTGCCACCATGGGGAGGGGGGTCATAGATACGCAGTATTTT.

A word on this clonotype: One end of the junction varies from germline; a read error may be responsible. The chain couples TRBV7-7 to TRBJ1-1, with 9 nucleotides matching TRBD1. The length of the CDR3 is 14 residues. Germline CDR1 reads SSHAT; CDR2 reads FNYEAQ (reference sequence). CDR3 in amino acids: CASSPYRGPVEAFF. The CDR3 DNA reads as TGTGCTAGCAGCCCTTACAGGGGGCCGGTCGAAGCTTTCTTT.

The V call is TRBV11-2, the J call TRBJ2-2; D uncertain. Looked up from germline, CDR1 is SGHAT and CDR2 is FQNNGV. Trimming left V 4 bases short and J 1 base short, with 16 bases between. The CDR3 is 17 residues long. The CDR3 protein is CASSSARWAVNTGELFF. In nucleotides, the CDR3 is TGTGCCAGCAGCTCCGCGCGGTGGGCAGTGAACACCGGGGAGCTGTTTTTT.

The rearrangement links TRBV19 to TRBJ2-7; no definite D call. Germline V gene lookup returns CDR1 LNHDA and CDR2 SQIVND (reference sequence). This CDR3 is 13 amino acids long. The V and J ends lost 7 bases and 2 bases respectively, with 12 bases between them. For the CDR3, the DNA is TGTGCCAGTACGGAACCTCCCACCTACGAGCAGTACTTC. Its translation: CASTEPPTYEQYF. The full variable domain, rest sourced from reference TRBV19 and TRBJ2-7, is DGGITQSPKYLFRKEGQNVTLSCEQNLNHDAMYWYRQDPGQGLRLIYYSQIVNDFQKGDIAEGYSVSREKKESFPLTVTSAQKNPTAFYLCASTEPPTYEQYFGPGTRLTVT.

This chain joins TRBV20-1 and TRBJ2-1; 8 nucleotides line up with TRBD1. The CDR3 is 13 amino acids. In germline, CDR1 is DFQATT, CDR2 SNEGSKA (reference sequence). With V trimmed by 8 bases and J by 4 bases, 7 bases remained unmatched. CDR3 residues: CSSPGGPYNEQFF. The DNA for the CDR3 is TGCAGTTCACCAGGGGGCCCGTACAATGAGCAGTTCTTC.

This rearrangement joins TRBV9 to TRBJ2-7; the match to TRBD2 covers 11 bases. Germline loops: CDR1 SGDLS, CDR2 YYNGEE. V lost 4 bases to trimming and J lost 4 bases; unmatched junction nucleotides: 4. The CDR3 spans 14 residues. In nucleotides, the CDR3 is TGTGCCAGCAGCTCAGGGACTAGCGGTTACGAGCAGTACTTC. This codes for CASSSGTSGYEQYF.

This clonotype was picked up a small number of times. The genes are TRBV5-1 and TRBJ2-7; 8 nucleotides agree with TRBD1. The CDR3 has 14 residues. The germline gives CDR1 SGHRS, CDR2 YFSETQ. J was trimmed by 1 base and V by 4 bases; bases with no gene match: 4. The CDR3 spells CASSPGQGSYEQYF. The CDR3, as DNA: TGCGCCAGCAGCCCAGGACAGGGATCCTACGAGCAGTACTTC.